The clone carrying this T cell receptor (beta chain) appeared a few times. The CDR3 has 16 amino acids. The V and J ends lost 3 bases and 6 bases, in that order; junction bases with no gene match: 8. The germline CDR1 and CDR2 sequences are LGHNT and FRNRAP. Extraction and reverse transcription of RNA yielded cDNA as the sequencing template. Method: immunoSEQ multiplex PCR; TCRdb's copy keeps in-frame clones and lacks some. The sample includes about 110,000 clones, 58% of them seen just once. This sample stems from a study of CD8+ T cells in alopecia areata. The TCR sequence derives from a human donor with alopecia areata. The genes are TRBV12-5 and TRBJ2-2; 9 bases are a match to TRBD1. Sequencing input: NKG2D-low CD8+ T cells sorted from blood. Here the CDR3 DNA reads TGTGCTAGTGGTTTTCTCGACAGGGGGGTCGCCGGGGAGCTGTTTTTT. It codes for CASGFLDRGVAGELFF.